A single sample gave rise to the 28 T cell receptor beta chains below, sequenced in a study of blood T cell repertoires in COVID-19. The protocol was immunoSEQ multiplex PCR, while the TCRdb copy is restricted to in-frame clones and leaves out a portion. The sample consists of about 310,000 clones, almost 90% of them appearing once. Sequenced input: peripheral blood. The source of these receptors is a woman aged 40 to 49 with COVID-19, enrolled during active disease.

The rearrangement links TRBV9 to TRBJ2-7; 7 positions agree with TRBD2. The CDR3 has 14 amino acids. Trimming cost V 0 bases and J 2 bases; bases outside gene matches: 2. Per germline, CDR1 SGDLS and CDR2 YYNGEE. The CDR3: CASSVERDPYEQYF. The CDR3 DNA is TGTGCCAGCAGCGTAGAGCGGGACCCCTACGAGCAGTACTTC. The full variable domain, completed using reference TRBV9 and TRBJ2-7, is DSGVTQTPKHLITATGQRVTLRCSPRSGDLSVYWYQQSLDQGLQFLIQYYNGEERAKGNILERFSAQQFPDLHSELNLSSLELGDSALYFCASSVERDPYEQYFGPGTRLTVT.

The chain uses TRBV7-9 and TRBJ2-4; 7 bases map to TRBD1. V lost 5 bases to trimming and J lost 5 bases; unmatched junction nucleotides: 3. The CDR3 is made up of 13 amino acids. Looked up from germline, CDR1 is SEHNR and CDR2 is FQNEAQ (reference sequence). In DNA, the CDR3 is TGTGCCAGCAGCGCCGGACAGGAAAACATTCAGTACTTC. Its protein is CASSAGQENIQYF. Full variable domain (missing parts from reference TRBV7-9 and TRBJ2-4): DTGVSQNPRHKITKRGQNVTFRCDPISEHNRLYWYRQTLGQGPEFLTYFQNEAQLEKSRLLSDRFSAERPKGSFSTLEIQRTEQGDSAMYLCASSAGQENIQYFGAGTRLSVL.

The rearrangement links TRBV9 to TRBJ1-1, with D tentatively TRBD1 (5 bases). This CDR3 is 16 amino acids long. V was trimmed by 7 bases and J by 0 bases, leaving 19 bases between them. Per the germline V gene, CDR1 is SGDLS and CDR2 is YYNGEE. CDR3: CASRRGLLGVNTEAFF. CDR3 nucleotides: TGTGCCAGCCGCCGGGGACTCCTAGGGGTGAACACTGAAGCTTTCTTT.

This chain's CDR3 is CASSLSIIGGTITDTQYF. CDR3 nucleotides: TGCGCCAGCAGCTTGTCAATAATTGGTGGGACAATAACAGATACGCAGTATTTT. The chain employs TRBV5-1 and TRBJ2-3; possible D gene TRBD1, 6 bases. V lost 1 base, J lost 3 bases, and 21 bases lay in between. The CDR3 has 18 residues. Looked up from germline, CDR1 is SGHRS and CDR2 is YFSETQ.

V gene TRBV7-9 combines with J gene TRBJ2-3, with D possibly being TRBD2 (6 bases). Per germline, CDR1 SEHNR and CDR2 FQNEAQ (reference sequence). The V end lost 1 base, the J end lost 13 bases, and 12 bases lay between the germline ends. This CDR3 is built from 12 residues. The CDR3 region has the DNA TGTGCCAGCAGCTTAGATGGGGGGAGAAAGTATTTT. Its translation is CASSLDGGRKYF.

This clone has only one observation. The chain combines TRBV5-1 with TRBJ2-5; TRBD1 aligns across 7 bases. This CDR3 contains 15 residues. The germline V gene encodes CDR1 SGHRS and CDR2 YFSETQ. V lost 0 bases and J lost 2; bases outside the gene matches: 4. CDR3 sequence reads: CASSLVPGQQETQYF. The CDR3 nucleotides read TGCGCCAGCAGCTTGGTACCGGGACAGCAAGAGACCCAGTACTTC.

This chain links TRBV9 with TRBJ1-2; TRBD1 might be the D (5 bases). The CDR3 is 15 residues long. Trimming shortened V by 0 bases and J by 8 bases, and 17 bases separated the two germline ends. The V gene's germline CDR1 is SGDLS and CDR2 YYNGEE. The CDR3 here is CASSVGSGGFEGYTF. The CDR3 DNA reads TGTGCCAGCAGCGTAGGATCGGGGGGTTTCGAGGGCTACACCTTC. Supplemented by reference TRBV9 and TRBJ1-2, the full variable domain reads DSGVTQTPKHLITATGQRVTLRCSPRSGDLSVYWYQQSLDQGLQFLIQYYNGEERAKGNILERFSAQQFPDLHSELNLSSLELGDSALYFCASSVGSGGFEGYTFGSGTRLTVV.

The chain is built from TRBV7-8 and TRBJ1-3; no firm D call. The CDR3 contains 13 residues. Per germline, CDR1 SGHVS and CDR2 FQNEAQ. Trimming cost V 5 bases and J 2 bases, with 7 bases left between them. In DNA, the CDR3 is TGTGCCAGCAGCGTGGCGGCTGGAAACACCATATATTTT. Protein: CASSVAAGNTIYF.

The genes are TRBV19 and TRBJ1-1; D is ambiguous. CDR3 size: 13 residues. Trimming cost V 2 bases and J 8 bases, with 12 bases left between them. CDR1 and CDR2 from the germline V gene are LNHDA and SQIVND (reference sequence). CDR3 nucleotide sequence: TGTGCCAGTAGTATAAGGATCCGGGGAGAAGCTTTCTTT. Translation: CASSIRIRGEAFF.

DNA for the CDR3: TGTGCCAGCAGCTTGGATCAGCGGGAAGAGACCCAGTACTTC. It translates to CASSLDQREETQYF. The rearrangement joins TRBV5-4 to TRBJ2-5; D possibly corresponds to TRBD2 (6 bases). In germline, CDR1 is SGHNT, CDR2 YYREEE (reference sequence). This CDR3 is 14 amino acids long. Trimming cost V 0 bases and J 3 bases, with 9 bases left between them.

The rearrangement links TRBV4-1 to TRBJ2-7; 11 bases map to TRBD2. The CDR3 consists of 15 residues. V was clipped by 4 bases and J by 3 bases; unmatched bases: 5. Germline V gives CDR1 MGHRA, CDR2 YSYEKL. In DNA form, the CDR3 reads TGCGCCAGCAGCCTAACGACTAGCGGGAACTACGAGCAGTACTTC. Its protein is CASSLTTSGNYEQYF.

The chain is built from TRBV3-1 (or the pseudogene TRBV3-2) and TRBJ2-7; TRBD2 is a possible D gene (7 bases). From germline, CDR1 is LGHDT and CDR2 YNNKEL (reference sequence). V dropped 1 base and J dropped 2 bases, with 18 bases sitting between them. The CDR3 consists of 17 residues. CDR3: CASSQGGGRVSTYEQYF. In DNA, the CDR3 is TGTGCCAGCAGCCAAGGGGGGGGCAGGGTTTCAACCTACGAGCAGTACTTC.

This chain joins TRBV5-1 and TRBJ1-1; D possibly corresponds to TRBD1 (6 bases). V lost 0 bases to trimming and J lost 4 bases, with 13 bases between them. Germline CDR1 and CDR2: SGHRS and YFSETQ. The CDR3 is 15 residues long. The CDR3 DNA sequence: TGCGCCAGCAGCTTGGGAAACAGGGTGAGCACTGAAGCTTTCTTT. This encodes CASSLGNRVSTEAFF.

This clone was seen only once. The gene calls are TRBV5-4 and TRBJ2-5; possible D gene TRBD2, 6 bases. The germline gives CDR1 SGHNT, CDR2 YYREEE (reference sequence). This CDR3 is built from 16 residues. The V end was cut by 0 bases, the J end by 0 bases, with 12 bases between. CDR3 protein: CASSLGSGPYQETQYF. Written as DNA, the CDR3 is TGTGCCAGCAGCTTGGGTAGCGGCCCGTACCAAGAGACCCAGTACTTC.

This rearrangement joins TRBV7-3 to TRBJ2-1; the D gene is possibly TRBD2 (5 bases). Germline V gene lookup returns CDR1 SGHTA and CDR2 FQGTGA. V lost 4 bases and J lost 2, with 9 bases in between. The CDR3 has 14 amino acids. The CDR3 loop is CASSSRGPYNEQFF. As DNA, the CDR3 is TGTGCCAGCAGCTCCAGAGGGCCCTACAATGAGCAGTTCTTC.

This chain links TRBV11-3 with TRBJ2-1; 9 bases align to TRBD2. This CDR3 region has 16 residues. Germline assignment: CDR1 SGHNT and CDR2 YENEEA. V trimming: 3 bases; J trimming: 3 bases; junction bases outside the gene matches: 6. The CDR3 loop reads CASSFHSGGRYNEQFF. The CDR3 nucleotides read TGTGCCAGCAGCTTCCACAGCGGGGGGCGCTACAATGAGCAGTTCTTC.

The chain is built from TRBV19 and TRBJ2-3; 7 bases map to TRBD2. Germline V lookup: CDR1 LNHDA, CDR2 SQIVND (reference sequence). The CDR3 sequence is 19 residues long. Germline trimming cut 10 bases from V and 0 bases from J; bases unmatched to any gene: 22. CDR3 in amino acids: CAIPGWATSLQPSTDTQYF. The CDR3 DNA follows: TGTGCCATTCCAGGCTGGGCGACTAGCCTTCAACCTAGCACAGATACGCAGTATTTT.

The chain uses TRBV2 and TRBJ2-5; D may be TRBD1 (6 bases). The CDR3 covers 14 residues. Germline lookup yields CDR1 SNHLY and CDR2 FYNNEI. V was shortened by 5 bases and J by 0 bases, with 10 bases between the two germline ends. The CDR3 nucleotides are TGTGCCAGCAGTTACAGGGCGAACCAAGAGACCCAGTACTTC. This sequence encodes CASSYRANQETQYF.

Comment on this clone: Distinct nucleotide sequences in the sample also encode this CDR3. The chain uses TRBV18 and TRBJ1-1, with D maybe TRBD1 (5 bases). CDR1 KGHSH and CDR2 LQKENI come from the germline V gene. Trimming pared 1 base from V and 3 bases from J, leaving 6 bases between. The CDR3 runs to 13 residues. The CDR3 here is CASSPRGDTEAFF. The CDR3 DNA is TGTGCCAGCTCACCACGGGGGGACACTGAAGCTTTCTTT.

This chain uses TRBV4-1 with TRBJ1-4, with TRBD1 identical over 10 bases. Germline CDR1 and CDR2: MGHRA and YSYEKL. This CDR3 region has 19 residues. V dropped 1 base and J dropped 6; count of bases not matched to a gene: 14. The chain's CDR3 is CASSQGQGASINRDEKLFF. Written as DNA, the CDR3 is TGCGCCAGCAGCCAAGGACAGGGGGCGAGTATCAATAGGGATGAAAAACTGTTTTTT.

The J gene is TRBJ1-1, the V gene TRBV7-9; 9 nucleotides line up with TRBD1. This CDR3 is built from 14 residues. The V and J ends lost 9 bases and 3 bases, in that order; junction bases with no gene match: 8. Germline V lookup: CDR1 SEHNR, CDR2 FQNEAQ (reference sequence). CDR3: CASFPTGGDTEAFF. DNA for the CDR3: TGTGCCAGTTTCCCGACAGGGGGGGACACTGAAGCTTTCTTT.

The CDR3 loop is CASSFGDRNTEAFF. The CDR3 nucleotides read TGTGCCAGCAGTTTTGGGGACAGGAACACTGAAGCTTTCTTT. The chain couples TRBV28 to TRBJ1-1, with 7 nucleotides matching TRBD1. The CDR3 totals 14 residues. Germline-derived CDR1 and CDR2 are MDHEN and SYDVKM. Unmatched junction bases numbered 2, after V lost 3 bases and J lost 1 base.

The genes are TRBV4-3 and TRBJ1-4; possibly TRBD1 for D (6 bases). CDR3 length: 15 residues. V lost 1 base to trimming and J lost 8 bases, with 14 bases between them. The germline gives CDR1 LGHNA, CDR2 YSLEER. The CDR3 loop reads CASSQATNRVEKLFF. The CDR3 DNA reads TGCGCCAGCAGCCAAGCGACCAACAGGGTGGAAAAACTGTTTTTT.

The genes are TRBV20-1 and TRBJ1-6; D call uncertain. V was pared by 3 bases and J by 5 bases, with 14 bases between. This CDR3 spans 15 amino acids. Germline V gene sequence: CDR1 DFQATT, CDR2 SNEGSKA (reference sequence). For the CDR3, the DNA is TGCAGTGCTAGTATAGCTCCGGATCATAATTCACCCCTCCACTTT. Translated, it gives CSASIAPDHNSPLHF.

The rearrangement joins TRBV19 to TRBJ2-5; 8 bases agree with TRBD1. V gave up 6 bases and J gave up 3 bases; unmatched junction bases: 3. The germline V gene encodes CDR1 LNHDA and CDR2 SQIVND (reference sequence). The CDR3 extends over 13 amino acids. Here the CDR3 DNA reads TGTGCCAGTAGCCCGGACAGGGAAGAGACCCAGTACTTC. Its protein product is CASSPDREETQYF. The full variable domain, its missing parts supplied by reference TRBV19 and TRBJ2-5, is DGGITQSPKYLFRKEGQNVTLSCEQNLNHDAMYWYRQDPGQGLRLIYYSQIVNDFQKGDIAEGYSVSREKKESFPLTVTSAQKNPTAFYLCASSPDREETQYFGPGTRLLVL.

The chain employs TRBV29-1 and TRBJ1-5; 10 bases fit TRBD1. V lost 6 bases and J lost 1; bases outside the gene matches: 3. The CDR3 has 14 residues. Germline V lookup: CDR1 SQVTM, CDR2 ANQGSEA. This chain's CDR3 is CSVRDRGSNQPQHF. Written as DNA, the CDR3 is TGCAGCGTGAGGGACAGGGGAAGCAATCAGCCCCAGCATTTT.

This clone was recorded only once. The CDR3 DNA sequence: TGTGCCTGGAGTGAATTAAAAAGGGGAAATCAGCCCCAGCATTTT. Translating gives CAWSELKRGNQPQHF. The rearrangement links TRBV30 to TRBJ1-5; D perhaps matches TRBD1 (5 bases). This CDR3 region has 15 residues. V lost 1 base to trimming and J lost 4 bases, with 14 bases between them. Germline CDR1 reads GTSNPN; CDR2 reads SVGIG (reference sequence).

The J gene is TRBJ2-7, the V gene TRBV5-1; D call uncertain. Trimming took 6 bases from V and 8 from J, leaving 21 bases between them. The CDR3 totals 14 residues. The V gene's germline CDR1 is SGHRS and CDR2 YFSETQ. The CDR3 loop reads CASTRLETVEKQYF. As DNA, the CDR3 is TGCGCCAGCACCCGGTTGGAGACCGTCGAAAAGCAGTACTTC.